This TCR beta chain was retrieved from a study of blood T cell repertoires in COVID-19. Study overall: Spain, Italy and the United States supplied samples that represented acute and convalescent COVID-19. Sources were T cells, B-cell-depleted T cells, or PBMCs; the material itself was cDNA or gDNA.

Study processing details: The assay estimated nucleated cells by amplifying reference gene primers. Profiling relied on immunoSEQ multiplex PCR, and the TCRdb table lists in-frame clones only, not all of them. V, J and clone size are taken as reported in that table, and D and trimming were inferred from the DNA itself. The sample gives about 190,000 clones, 88% of which show up once; about 4.2% is in the top ten. CDR1 is MNHEY and CDR2 is SVGEGT in the germline V gene. The CDR3 extends over 15 amino acids. Unmatched junction bases numbered 4, after V lost 2 bases and J lost 2 bases. The TCR sequence derives from a human donor in a cohort sampled during active COVID-19. The chain is built from TRBV6-2 or TRBV6-3 and TRBJ2-3, with 7 bases that match TRBD1. The sequenced sample was peripheral blood. In nucleotides, the CDR3 is TGTGCCAGCAGTTACCCGGACAGGCCCACAGATACGCAGTATTTT. Its translation: CASSYPDRPTDTQYF.